The source of this TCR beta chain is a study of blood T cell repertoires in COVID-19. This CDR3 contains 12 residues. Germline values: CDR1 MGHDK, CDR2 SYGVNS. The V and J ends lost 5 bases and 7 bases, in that order; junction bases with no gene match: 4. Sequenced by immunoSEQ multiplex PCR; TCRdb stores in-frame clones only, minus some. The sample holds fewer than 350,000 clones, nearly 90% seen once. The sample consisted of peripheral blood. This chain uses TRBV25-1 with TRBJ2-7, with TRBD1 identical over 8 bases. This receptor was obtained from a man aged 18-30 years with active or convalescent COVID-19. The CDR3 here is CASSPGGHEQYF. DNA of the CDR3: TGTGCCAGCAGTCCAGGGGGCCATGAGCAGTACTTC.